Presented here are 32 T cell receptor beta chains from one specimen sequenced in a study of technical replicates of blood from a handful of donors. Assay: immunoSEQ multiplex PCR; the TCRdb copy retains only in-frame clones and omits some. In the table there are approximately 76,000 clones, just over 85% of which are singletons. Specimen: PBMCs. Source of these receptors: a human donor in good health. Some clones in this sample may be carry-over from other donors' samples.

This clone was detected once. The CDR3 coding sequence is TGCAGTGCTTTTGACCAGCGACAGTACTTC. It translates to CSAFDQRQYF. This rearrangement joins TRBV20-1 to TRBJ2-7; D unclear. V lost 5 bases and J lost 10, with 12 bases in between. This CDR3 comprises 10 residues. Germline V gene sequence: CDR1 DFQATT, CDR2 SNEGSKA (reference sequence).

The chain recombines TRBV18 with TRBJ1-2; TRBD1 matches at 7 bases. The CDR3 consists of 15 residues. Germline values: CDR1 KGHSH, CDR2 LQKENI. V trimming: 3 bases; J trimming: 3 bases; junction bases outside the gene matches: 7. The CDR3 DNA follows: TGTGCCAGCTCACCCAAGACAGGGTTAGACTATGGCTACACCTTC. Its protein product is CASSPKTGLDYGYTF.

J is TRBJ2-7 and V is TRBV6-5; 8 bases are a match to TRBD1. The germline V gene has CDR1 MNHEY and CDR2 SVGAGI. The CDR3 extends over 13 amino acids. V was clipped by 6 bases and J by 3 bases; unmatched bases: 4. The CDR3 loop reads CASRDRGGYEQYF. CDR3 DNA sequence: TGTGCCAGCAGAGACAGGGGAGGCTACGAGCAGTACTTC.

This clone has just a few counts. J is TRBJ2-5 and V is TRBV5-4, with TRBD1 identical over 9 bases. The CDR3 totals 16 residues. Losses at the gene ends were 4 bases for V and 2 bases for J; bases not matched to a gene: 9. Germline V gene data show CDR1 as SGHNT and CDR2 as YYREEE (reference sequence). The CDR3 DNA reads TGTGCCAGCAGCCCTAGGACAGGGGAACGGCAAGAGACCCAGTACTTC. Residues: CASSPRTGERQETQYF.

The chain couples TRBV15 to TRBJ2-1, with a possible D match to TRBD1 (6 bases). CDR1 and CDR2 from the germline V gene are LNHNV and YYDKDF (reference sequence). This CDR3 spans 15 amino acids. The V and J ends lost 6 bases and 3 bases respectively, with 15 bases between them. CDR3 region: CATRSGRGNYNEQFF. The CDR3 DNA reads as TGTGCCACCAGATCCGGTAGGGGGAACTACAATGAGCAGTTCTTC. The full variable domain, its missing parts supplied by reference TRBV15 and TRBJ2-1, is DAMVIQNPRYQVTQFGKPVTLSCSQTLNHNVMYWYQQKSSQAPKLLFHYYDKDFNNEADTPDNFQSRRPNTSFCFLDIRSPGLGDTAMYLCATRSGRGNYNEQFFGPGTRLTVL.

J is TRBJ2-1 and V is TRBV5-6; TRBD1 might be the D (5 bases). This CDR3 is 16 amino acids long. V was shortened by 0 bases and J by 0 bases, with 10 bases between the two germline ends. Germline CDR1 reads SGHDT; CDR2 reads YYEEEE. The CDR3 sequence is CASSLVGRDSYNEQFF. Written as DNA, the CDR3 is TGTGCCAGCAGCTTGGTTGGCAGGGACTCCTACAATGAGCAGTTCTTC.

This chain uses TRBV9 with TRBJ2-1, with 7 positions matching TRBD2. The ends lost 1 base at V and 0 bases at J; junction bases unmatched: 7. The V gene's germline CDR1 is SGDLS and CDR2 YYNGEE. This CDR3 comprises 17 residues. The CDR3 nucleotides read TGTGCCAGCAGCGTATCGCCGGGGGGTGGCTCCTACAATGAGCAGTTCTTC. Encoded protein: CASSVSPGGGSYNEQFF.

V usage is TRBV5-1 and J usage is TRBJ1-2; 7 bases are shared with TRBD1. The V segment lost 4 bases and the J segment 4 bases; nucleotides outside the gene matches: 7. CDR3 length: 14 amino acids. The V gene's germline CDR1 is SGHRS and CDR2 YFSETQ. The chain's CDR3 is CASSPRDRVYGYTF. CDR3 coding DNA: TGCGCCAGCAGCCCCCGGGACAGAGTCTATGGCTACACCTTC.

Written as DNA, the CDR3 is TGTGCCAGCAGCTCAAAGAGAGGAGGGTACCAAGAGACCCAGTACTTC. This encodes CASSSKRGGYQETQYF. This chain uses TRBV7-8 with TRBJ2-5, with D tentatively TRBD2 (6 bases). The V and J ends lost 4 bases and 0 bases respectively, with 15 bases between them. The CDR3 totals 16 residues. Germline V gene lookup returns CDR1 SGHVS and CDR2 FQNEAQ. Filled out from reference TRBV7-8 and TRBJ2-5, the complete variable domain reads GAGVSQSPRYKVAKRGQDVALRCDPISGHVSLFWYQQALGQGPEFLTYFQNEAQLDKSGLPSDRFFAERPEGSVSTLKIQRTQQEDSAVYLCASSSKRGGYQETQYFGPGTRLLVL.

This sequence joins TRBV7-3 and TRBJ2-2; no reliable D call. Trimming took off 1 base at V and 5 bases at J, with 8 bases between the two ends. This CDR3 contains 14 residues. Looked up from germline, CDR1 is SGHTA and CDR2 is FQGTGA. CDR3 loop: CASSLMSTTGELFF. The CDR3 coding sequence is TGTGCCAGCAGCTTAATGAGTACTACCGGGGAGCTGTTTTTT.

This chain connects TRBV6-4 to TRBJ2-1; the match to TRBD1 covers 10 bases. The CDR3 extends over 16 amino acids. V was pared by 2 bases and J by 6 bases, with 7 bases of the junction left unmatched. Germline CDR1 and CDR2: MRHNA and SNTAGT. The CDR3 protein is CASSDLPGDRGNEQFF. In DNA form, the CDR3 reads TGTGCCAGCAGTGACCTCCCCGGGGACAGGGGCAATGAGCAGTTCTTC.

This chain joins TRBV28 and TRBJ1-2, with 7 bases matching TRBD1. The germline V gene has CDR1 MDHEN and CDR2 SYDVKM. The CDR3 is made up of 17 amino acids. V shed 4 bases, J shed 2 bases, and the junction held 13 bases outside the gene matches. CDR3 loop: CASSSRDRRTTNYGYTF. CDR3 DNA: TGTGCCAGCAGTTCCCGGGACAGACGGACCACGAACTATGGCTACACCTTC.

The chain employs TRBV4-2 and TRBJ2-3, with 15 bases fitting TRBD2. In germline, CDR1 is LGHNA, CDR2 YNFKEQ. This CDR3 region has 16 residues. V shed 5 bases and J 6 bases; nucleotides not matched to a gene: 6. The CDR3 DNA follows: TGTGCCAGCAGCGATCGGACTAGCGGGGGGGAGGATACGCAGTATTTT. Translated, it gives CASSDRTSGGEDTQYF.

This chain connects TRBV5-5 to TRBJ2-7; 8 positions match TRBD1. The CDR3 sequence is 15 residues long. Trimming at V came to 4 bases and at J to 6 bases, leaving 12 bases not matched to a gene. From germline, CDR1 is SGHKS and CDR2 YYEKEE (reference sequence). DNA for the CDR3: TGTGCCAGCAGCCCAACCACAGGGGGGATAGCCGAGCAGTACTTC. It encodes CASSPTTGGIAEQYF.

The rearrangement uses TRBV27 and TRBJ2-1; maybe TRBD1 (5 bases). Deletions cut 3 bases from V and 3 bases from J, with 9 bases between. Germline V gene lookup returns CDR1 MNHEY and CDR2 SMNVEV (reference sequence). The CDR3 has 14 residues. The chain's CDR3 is CASSFQGYYNEQFF. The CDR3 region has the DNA TGTGCCAGCAGTTTTCAGGGATACTACAATGAGCAGTTCTTC.

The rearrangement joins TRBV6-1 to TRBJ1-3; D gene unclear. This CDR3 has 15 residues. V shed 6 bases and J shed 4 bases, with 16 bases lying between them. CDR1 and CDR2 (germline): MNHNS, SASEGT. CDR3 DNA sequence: TGTGCCAGCAGGCCCTTACTTGTACGGGGAAACACCATATATTTT. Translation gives CASRPLLVRGNTIYF.

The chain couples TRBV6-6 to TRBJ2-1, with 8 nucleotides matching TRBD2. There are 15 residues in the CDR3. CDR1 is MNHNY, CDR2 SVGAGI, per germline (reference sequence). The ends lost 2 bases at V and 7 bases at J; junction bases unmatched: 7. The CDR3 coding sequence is TGTGCCAGCAGTTACGCGGGGGGCCCGTTTAATGAGCAGTTCTTC. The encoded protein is CASSYAGGPFNEQFF.

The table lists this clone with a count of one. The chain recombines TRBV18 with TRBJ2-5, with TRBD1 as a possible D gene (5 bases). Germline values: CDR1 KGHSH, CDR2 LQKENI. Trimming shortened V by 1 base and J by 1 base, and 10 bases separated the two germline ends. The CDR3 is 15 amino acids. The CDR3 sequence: CASSPQRGGQETQYF. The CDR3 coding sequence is TGTGCCAGCTCACCACAAAGGGGCGGCCAAGAGACCCAGTACTTC. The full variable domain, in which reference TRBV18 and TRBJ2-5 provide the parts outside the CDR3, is NAGVMQNPRHLVRRRGQEARLRCSPMKGHSHVYWYRQLPEEGLKFMVYLQKENIIDESGMPKERFSAEFPKEGPSILRIQQVVRGDSAAYFCASSPQRGGQETQYFGPGTRLLVL.

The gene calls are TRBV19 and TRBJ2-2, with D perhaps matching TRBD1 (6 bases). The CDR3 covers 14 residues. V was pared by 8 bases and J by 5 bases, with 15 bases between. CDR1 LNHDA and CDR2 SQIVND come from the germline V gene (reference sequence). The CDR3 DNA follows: TGTGCCAGTTGCCAGGGGTATCTTACCGGGGAGCTGTTTTTT. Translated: CASCQGYLTGELFF. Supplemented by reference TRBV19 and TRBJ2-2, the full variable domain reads DGGITQSPKYLFRKEGQNVTLSCEQNLNHDAMYWYRQDPGQGLRLIYYSQIVNDFQKGDIAEGYSVSREKKESFPLTVTSAQKNPTAFYLCASCQGYLTGELFFGEGSRLTVL.

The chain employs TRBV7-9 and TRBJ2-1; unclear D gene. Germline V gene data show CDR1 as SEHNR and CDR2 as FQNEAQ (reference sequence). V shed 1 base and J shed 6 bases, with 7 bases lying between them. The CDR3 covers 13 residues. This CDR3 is CASSLDYGNEQFF. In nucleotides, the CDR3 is TGTGCCAGCAGCTTAGACTATGGCAATGAGCAGTTCTTC.

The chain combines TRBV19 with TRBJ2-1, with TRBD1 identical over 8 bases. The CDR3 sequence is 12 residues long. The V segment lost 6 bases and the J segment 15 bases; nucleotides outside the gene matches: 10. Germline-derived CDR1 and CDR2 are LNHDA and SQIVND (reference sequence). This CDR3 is CASRTGGRGAFF. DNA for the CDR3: TGTGCCAGTAGAACAGGGGGGCGCGGGGCGTTCTTC. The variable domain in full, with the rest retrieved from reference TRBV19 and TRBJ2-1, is DGGITQSPKYLFRKEGQNVTLSCEQNLNHDAMYWYRQDPGQGLRLIYYSQIVNDFQKGDIAEGYSVSREKKESFPLTVTSAQKNPTAFYLCASRTGGRGAFFGPGTRLTVL.

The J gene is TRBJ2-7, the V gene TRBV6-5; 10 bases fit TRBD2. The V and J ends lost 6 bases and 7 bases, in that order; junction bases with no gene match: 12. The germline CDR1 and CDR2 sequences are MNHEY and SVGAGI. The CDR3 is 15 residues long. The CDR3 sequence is CASSPPGLASSEQYF. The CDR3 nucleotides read TGTGCCAGCAGCCCACCGGGACTAGCGTCGTCTGAGCAGTACTTC.

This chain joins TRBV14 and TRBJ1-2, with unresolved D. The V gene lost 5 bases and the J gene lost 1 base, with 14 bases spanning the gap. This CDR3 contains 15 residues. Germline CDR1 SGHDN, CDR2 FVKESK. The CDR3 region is CASSAHLTINYGYTF. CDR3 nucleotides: TGTGCCAGCAGCGCCCATCTAACGATTAACTATGGCTACACCTTC.

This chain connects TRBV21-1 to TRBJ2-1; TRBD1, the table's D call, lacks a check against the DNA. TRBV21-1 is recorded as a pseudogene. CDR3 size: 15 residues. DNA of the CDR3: TGTGCCAGCAGCAAATGGGACAGGGATTGGCGTGAGCAGTTCTTC. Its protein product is CASSKWDRDWREQFF.

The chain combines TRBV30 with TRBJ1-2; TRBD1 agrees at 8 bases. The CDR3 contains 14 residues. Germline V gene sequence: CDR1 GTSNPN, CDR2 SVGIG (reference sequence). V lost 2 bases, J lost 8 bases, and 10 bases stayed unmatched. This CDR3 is CAWSTGQEGGGYTF. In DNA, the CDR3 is TGTGCCTGGAGTACGGGACAGGAGGGAGGGGGCTACACCTTC.

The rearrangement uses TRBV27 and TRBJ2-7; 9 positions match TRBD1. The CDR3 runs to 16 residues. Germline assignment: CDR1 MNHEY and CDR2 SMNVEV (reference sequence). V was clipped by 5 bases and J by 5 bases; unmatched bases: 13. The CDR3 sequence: CASSPRTGGAAHEQYF. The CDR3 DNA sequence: TGTGCCAGCAGTCCCCGCACAGGGGGCGCGGCGCACGAGCAGTACTTC.

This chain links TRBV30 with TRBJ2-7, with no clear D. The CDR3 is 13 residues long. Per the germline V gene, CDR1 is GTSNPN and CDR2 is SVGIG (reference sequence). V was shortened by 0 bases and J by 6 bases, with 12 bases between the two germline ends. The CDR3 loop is CAWSVQSPPEQYF. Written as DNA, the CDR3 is TGTGCCTGGAGTGTACAATCCCCCCCCGAGCAGTACTTC.

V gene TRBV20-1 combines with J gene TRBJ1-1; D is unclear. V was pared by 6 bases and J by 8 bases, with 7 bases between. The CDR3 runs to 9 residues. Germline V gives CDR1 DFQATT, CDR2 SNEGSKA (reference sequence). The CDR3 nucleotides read TGCAGTGCCGGTAAAGAAGCTTTCTTT. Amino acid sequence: CSAGKEAFF.

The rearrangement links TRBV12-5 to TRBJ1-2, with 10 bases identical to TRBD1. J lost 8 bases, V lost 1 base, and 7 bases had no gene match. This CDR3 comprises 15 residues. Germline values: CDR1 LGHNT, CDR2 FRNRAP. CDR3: CASGLEGGTGEGYTF. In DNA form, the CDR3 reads TGTGCTAGTGGTTTGGAAGGAGGGACAGGGGAAGGCTACACCTTC.

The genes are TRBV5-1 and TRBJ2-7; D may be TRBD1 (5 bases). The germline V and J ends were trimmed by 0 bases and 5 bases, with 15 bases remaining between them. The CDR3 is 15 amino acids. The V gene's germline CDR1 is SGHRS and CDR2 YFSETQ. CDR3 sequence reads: CASSLAGQGSDEQYF. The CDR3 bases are TGCGCCAGCAGCTTGGCCGGGCAGGGAAGCGACGAGCAGTACTTC.

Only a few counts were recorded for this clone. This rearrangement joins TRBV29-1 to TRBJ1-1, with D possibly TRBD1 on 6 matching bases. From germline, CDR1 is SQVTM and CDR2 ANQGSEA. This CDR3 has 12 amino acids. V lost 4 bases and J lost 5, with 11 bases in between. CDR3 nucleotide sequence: TGCAGCGTTGGAACAGGGCAGACTGAAGCTTTCTTT. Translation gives CSVGTGQTEAFF.

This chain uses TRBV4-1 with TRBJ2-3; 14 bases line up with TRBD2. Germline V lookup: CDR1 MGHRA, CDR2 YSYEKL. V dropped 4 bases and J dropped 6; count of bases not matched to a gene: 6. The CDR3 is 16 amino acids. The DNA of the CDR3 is TGCGCCAGCAGCCCGGGACTAGCGGGGGCCCGCGATACGCAGTATTTT. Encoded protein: CASSPGLAGARDTQYF.